One sample yielded the 19 T cell receptor beta chains listed below, sequenced in a study of T cells in Graves' hyperthyroidism and ophthalmopathy. Amplification of TCR beta CDR3 regions used RNA as the template. Using the HTBI primer set, a first-round RT-PCR was run on the TCR CDR3. TCRdb processed the multiplex PCR reads anew with MiXCR; each CDR3 protein has one entry. Among approximately 530,000 distinct CDR3 sequences listed, 15% to 20% were seen once. Sequencing used blood. Every receptor here comes from a woman in her late teens or twenties with Graves' hyperthyroidism.

The V call is TRBV20-1, the J call TRBJ2-3; 7 bases fit TRBD2. The trim removed 5 bases at V and 3 bases at J, leaving 5 bases unmatched. The CDR3 consists of 13 residues. Germline V gives CDR1 DFQATT, CDR2 SNEGSKA (reference sequence). CDR3 amino acids: CSARDYRTDTQYF. The CDR3 DNA reads as TGCAGTGCTCGGGACTATCGGACAGATACGCAGTATTTT.

V usage is TRBV10-3 and J usage is TRBJ1-5, with a weak D call TRBD1 (5 bases). The germline gives CDR1 ENHRY, CDR2 SYGVKD. Trimming took off 3 bases at V and 4 bases at J, with 13 bases between the two ends. The CDR3 spans 15 residues. CDR3 coding DNA: TGTGCCATCAGTGACACGGGGCTCACGAATCAGCCCCAGCATTTT. Protein: CAISDTGLTNQPQHF.

This clonotype has ten or more counts. The V call is TRBV6-1, the J call TRBJ1-4, with 7 bases that match TRBD1. The CDR3 covers 17 residues. The germline gives CDR1 MNHNS, CDR2 SASEGT. V lost 4 bases, J lost 2 bases, and 10 bases stayed unmatched. This CDR3 is CASSVPVGGGTNEKLFF. The CDR3 nucleotides read TGTGCCAGCAGTGTTCCTGTAGGGGGCGGCACTAATGAAAAACTGTTTTTT.

The chain has TRBV9 and TRBJ1-6; 7 bases fit TRBD1. The CDR3 is 18 residues long. CDR1 is SGDLS, CDR2 YYNGEE, per germline. J was trimmed by 1 base and V by 3 bases; bases with no gene match: 10. The CDR3 coding sequence is TGTGCCAGCAGCGGACAGGGAAAGGAAGCTTCCTATAATTCACCCCTCCACTTT. It translates to CASSGQGKEASYNSPLHF.

This clonotype was found many times. The V call is TRBV5-1, the J call TRBJ1-2, with D possibly matching TRBD1 (5 bases). The germline V gene has CDR1 SGHRS and CDR2 YFSETQ. Trimming left V 3 bases short and J 4 bases short, with 19 bases between. CDR3 size: 16 residues. CDR3 in amino acids: CASSSNTAGVGYGYTF. The CDR3 DNA is TGCGCCAGCAGCTCCAACACGGCGGGGGTTGGCTATGGCTACACCTTC.

The chain is built from TRBV9 and TRBJ2-1, with D maybe TRBD2 (5 bases). The V gene's germline CDR1 is SGDLS and CDR2 YYNGEE. The CDR3 totals 16 residues. Deletions cut 3 bases from V and 2 bases from J, with 15 bases between. Here the CDR3 DNA reads TGTGCCAGCAGCGGGTTCGTGACTAACGCCTACAATGAGCAGTTCTTC. This codes for CASSGFVTNAYNEQFF.

This clonotype has ten or more counts. The V call is TRBV12-3 or TRBV12-4, the J call TRBJ1-2; a weak D match, TRBD1 (6 bases). V lost 3 bases and J 4 bases, leaving 12 bases between the germline ends. This CDR3 has 14 amino acids. The CDR3 spells CASSFRGAGYGYTF. In nucleotides, the CDR3 is TGTGCCAGCAGTTTTCGGGGGGCGGGCTATGGCTACACCTTC.

A few counts support this clonotype. The chain is built from TRBV2 and TRBJ1-1; D is uncertain. Germline CDR1 is SNHLY and CDR2 is FYNNEI. V was pared by 7 bases and J by 1 base, with 10 bases between. The CDR3 runs 13 residues. The CDR3 protein is CASMTGQNTEAFF. The CDR3 coding sequence is TGTGCCAGCATGACGGGCCAGAACACTGAAGCTTTCTTT.

There are a few counts of this clonotype. The CDR3 DNA is TGCGCCAGCAGTGATCGGGGGGCCGAAAACATTCAGTACTTC. As protein: CASSDRGAENIQYF. This chain uses TRBV10-1 with TRBJ2-4, with D maybe TRBD2 (7 bases). Germline CDR1 and CDR2: WNHNN and SYGVQD (reference sequence). V was cut by 3 bases and J by 5 bases, with 11 bases left in between. The CDR3 runs 14 residues.

J is TRBJ2-5 and V is TRBV7-2; TRBD2 matches 9 bases. V gave up 4 bases and J gave up 4 bases; unmatched junction bases: 10. Germline CDR1 and CDR2: SGHTA and FQGNSA. The CDR3 has 16 amino acids. As DNA, the CDR3 is TGTGCCAGCAGCTCCTCTAGCGGGACCGGGATAGAGACCCAGTACTTC. It yields the protein CASSSSSGTGIETQYF.

The genes are TRBV4-3 and TRBJ2-1; 11 nucleotides agree with TRBD2. There are 16 residues in the CDR3. The trim removed 2 bases at V and 7 bases at J, leaving 7 bases unmatched. The germline V gene has CDR1 LGHNA and CDR2 YSLEER. The CDR3 region is CASSQPPSGGLNEQFF. As DNA, the CDR3 is TGCGCCAGCAGCCAACCCCCTAGCGGGGGGTTGAATGAGCAGTTCTTC.

The V and J genes are TRBV30 and TRBJ2-2; D not resolved. Per germline, CDR1 GTSNPN and CDR2 SVGIG (reference sequence). V was cut by 0 bases and J by 6 bases, with 8 bases left in between. This CDR3 comprises 13 residues. The CDR3 DNA reads as TGTGCCTGGAGTGTACTGTGGTCCGGGGAGCTGTTTTTT. This encodes CAWSVLWSGELFF.

This clonotype was counted ten times or more. The chain recombines TRBV10-3 with TRBJ2-7, with 11 bases that match TRBD2. CDR3 length equals 15 residues. Germline V gene data show CDR1 as ENHRY and CDR2 as SYGVKD. Losses at the gene ends were 8 bases for V and 5 bases for J; bases not matched to a gene: 11. The CDR3 DNA reads as TGTGCCATCTCCTTTGCTAGCGGGGGGAACGACGAGCAGTACTTC. Amino acids: CAISFASGGNDEQYF.

This clonotype occurred many times. This chain links TRBV28 with TRBJ1-5, with TRBD1 identical over 10 bases. This CDR3 spans 15 amino acids. Germline-derived CDR1 and CDR2 are MDHEN and SYDVKM. V lost 3 bases to trimming and J lost 2 bases; unmatched junction nucleotides: 1. The CDR3 bases are TGTGCCAGCAGTTTTGGGACAGGGGGCAATCAGCCCCAGCATTTT. Translated: CASSFGTGGNQPQHF. Complete variable domain (other parts from reference TRBV28 and TRBJ1-5): DVKVTQSSRYLVKRTGEKVFLECVQDMDHENMFWYRQDPGLGLRLIYFSYDVKMKEKGDIPEGYSVSREKKERFSLILESASTNQTSMYLCASSFGTGGNQPQHFGDGTRLSIL.

V usage is TRBV6-1 and J usage is TRBJ2-2; D is undetermined. Germline V gene data show CDR1 as MNHNS and CDR2 as SASEGT. V was cut by 7 bases and J by 0 bases, with 12 bases left in between. The CDR3 consists of 15 residues. CDR3 DNA sequence: TGTGCCAGCAATTTTGACGCCGCGAACACCGGGGAGCTGTTTTTT. Translated, it gives CASNFDAANTGELFF.

The chain recombines TRBV14 with TRBJ1-6; a weak D match, TRBD1 (6 bases). CDR1 and CDR2 (germline): SGHDN, FVKESK. V lost 4 bases, J lost 6 bases, and 13 bases lay in between. The CDR3 is 15 amino acids. CDR3 DNA sequence: TGTGCCAGCAGCCTTGGACAGTACGGTAATTCACCCCTCCACTTT. Translating gives CASSLGQYGNSPLHF.

The J gene is TRBJ1-2, the V gene TRBV6-2 or TRBV6-3, with TRBD1 matching over 7 bases. This CDR3 contains 14 residues. The junction had 5 bases not matched to a gene; V was cut back by 3 bases and J by 4 bases. Germline-derived CDR1 and CDR2 are MNHEY and SVGEGT. The chain's CDR3 is CASSYGRGSYGYTF. CDR3 coding DNA: TGTGCCAGCAGTTATGGCAGGGGGAGCTATGGCTACACCTTC.

This clonotype was seen repeatedly, ten times or more. The J gene is TRBJ2-7, the V gene TRBV7-2; D tentatively fits TRBD1 or TRBD2 (5 bases each). This CDR3 has 15 amino acids. The V end lost 1 base, the J end lost 3 bases, and 13 bases lay between the germline ends. The germline gives CDR1 SGHTA, CDR2 FQGNSA. CDR3 nucleotide sequence: TGTGCCAGCAGCTTAGGAGCGGTCAGGGACTACGAGCAGTACTTC. Protein: CASSLGAVRDYEQYF. Variable domain in full (rest from reference TRBV7-2 and TRBJ2-7): GAGVSQSPSNKVTEKGKDVELRCDPISGHTALYWYRQSLGQGLEFLIYFQGNSAPDKSGLPSDRFSAERTGGSVSTLTIQRTQQEDSAVYLCASSLGAVRDYEQYFGPGTRLTVT.

At least ten counts were recorded for this clonotype. The rearrangement links TRBV12-3 or TRBV12-4 to TRBJ2-7; 10 bases are a match to TRBD2. V was clipped by 4 bases and J by 2 bases; unmatched bases: 5. The CDR3 is made up of 15 amino acids. The CDR3 coding sequence is TGTGCCAGCAGTTCCGAGCGGGAGGGTACCTACGAGCAGTACTTC. Translating gives CASSSEREGTYEQYF.